Listed here are 32 T cell receptor beta chains from one sample, sequenced in a study of chemoradiotherapy in HPV16-positive cancers. Some clones are missing from TCRdb's copy, which holds only in-frame ones; the method was immunoSEQ multiplex PCR. The repertoire holds 8,000 to 10,000 clones, 71% seen once, with roughly 9.5% in the top ten. Sample collection was performed from a patient who underwent chemoradiotherapy. The source of these receptors is a human donor with HPV-associated anogenital cancer.

The genes are TRBV25-1 and TRBJ2-1; D call uncertain. This CDR3 spans 15 amino acids. V shed 1 base and J shed 7 bases, with 14 bases lying between them. Germline CDR1 and CDR2: MGHDK and SYGVNS. Here the CDR3 reads CASSESLGTLNEQFF. DNA for the CDR3: TGTGCCAGCAGTGAATCCCTGGGAACCTTAAATGAGCAGTTCTTC.

V and J are TRBV4-1 and TRBJ1-3; unclear D gene. Trimming shortened V by 6 bases and J by 1 base, and 4 bases separated the two germline ends. This CDR3 is 12 amino acids long. Germline V CDR1 and CDR2: MGHRA, YSYEKL. CDR3 amino acids: CASSLSGNTIYF. In DNA, the CDR3 is TGCGCCAGCAGTCTATCTGGAAACACCATATATTTT.

The rearrangement joins TRBV27 to TRBJ1-1; possible D gene TRBD1, 5 bases. The CDR3 is made up of 15 amino acids. The V gene's germline CDR1 is MNHEY and CDR2 SMNVEV (reference sequence). V lost 3 bases and J lost 5, with 16 bases in between. The CDR3 reads CASSLVTGQLTEAFF. Written as DNA, the CDR3 is TGTGCCAGCAGTTTGGTTACTGGACAACTTACTGAAGCTTTCTTT.

The chain combines TRBV9 with TRBJ2-3; a possible D gene is TRBD2 (5 bases). There are 16 residues in the CDR3. The V and J ends lost 3 bases and 3 bases respectively, with 17 bases between them. Germline V lookup: CDR1 SGDLS, CDR2 YYNGEE. The CDR3 spells CASSARTGWSTDTQYF. The CDR3 bases are TGTGCCAGCAGCGCTCGGACGGGGTGGAGTACAGATACGCAGTATTTT.

This clone turned up a few times. The chain is built from TRBV2 and TRBJ1-2; the D gene is possibly TRBD1 (6 bases). Germline-derived CDR1 and CDR2 are SNHLY and FYNNEI. This CDR3 is built from 12 residues. V lost 6 bases and J 5 bases, leaving 10 bases between the germline ends. CDR3 in amino acids: CASREGGYGYTF. The DNA of the CDR3 is TGTGCCAGCAGAGAGGGGGGATATGGCTACACCTTC.

The V and J genes are TRBV4-3 and TRBJ2-1; 9 bases are a match to TRBD2. The CDR3 runs to 15 residues. Germline CDR1 reads LGHNA; CDR2 reads YSLEER. Trimming at V came to 6 bases and at J to 3 bases, leaving 6 bases not matched to a gene. For the CDR3, the DNA is TGCGCCAGCAGTCTAGGTAGCGGGGGCTACAATGAGCAGTTCTTC. Translation gives CASSLGSGGYNEQFF.

This chain connects TRBV4-2 to TRBJ2-3; 8 bases agree with TRBD2. Germline V gene sequence: CDR1 LGHNA, CDR2 YNFKEQ. The V gene end was trimmed by 0 bases and the J gene end by 2 bases; junction bases not matched to a gene: 4. The CDR3 is 16 residues long. CDR3 sequence reads: CASSQDFGGDTDTQYF. The CDR3 DNA is TGTGCCAGCAGCCAAGATTTCGGGGGGGACACAGATACGCAGTATTTT.

In its sample, this clone was seen once. The chain couples TRBV11-2 to TRBJ1-3; maybe TRBD1 (5 bases). Germline CDR1 SGHAT, CDR2 FQNNGV. V was shortened by 1 base and J by 9 bases, with 10 bases between the two germline ends. The CDR3 is 13 residues long. CDR3: CASSLGGAPTIYF. The CDR3, as DNA: TGTGCCAGCAGCTTAGGCGGGGCCCCCACCATATATTTT.

A remark on this clone: Sequence at one end of the junction differs from germline and may be a read error. The V and J genes are TRBV4-2 and TRBJ2-2; D perhaps matches TRBD2 (5 bases). The CDR3 covers 15 residues. The germline V gene encodes CDR1 LGHNA and CDR2 YNFKEQ. The CDR3 sequence is CACSQEASYTGELFF. CDR3 DNA: TGTGCCTGCAGCCAAGAGGCTAGCTACACCGGGGAGCTGTTTTTT.

This rearrangement joins TRBV5-5 to TRBJ2-7, with D tentatively TRBD1 or TRBD2 (5 bases each). V lost 1 base and J 3 bases, leaving 14 bases between the germline ends. The V gene's germline CDR1 is SGHKS and CDR2 YYEKEE (reference sequence). This CDR3 region has 15 residues. The CDR3 nucleotides read TGTGCCAGCAGCTTGCGCTGGGGACGGCTCTACGAGCAGTACTTC. This gives the protein CASSLRWGRLYEQYF.

V is TRBV5-1 and J is TRBJ2-1, with D possibly matching TRBD2 (6 bases). Germline CDR1 SGHRS, CDR2 YFSETQ. This CDR3 spans 13 amino acids. V was cut by 4 bases and J by 12 bases, with 17 bases left in between. The CDR3 nucleotides are TGCGCCAGCAGCAGCGGGCCGAGCGATGGGCAGTTCTTC. The encoded protein is CASSSGPSDGQFF.

The genes are TRBV7-2 and TRBJ2-3; D remains unclear. The CDR3 has 11 amino acids. In germline, CDR1 is SGHTA, CDR2 FQGNSA. Trimming removed 5 bases from V and 6 bases from J, with 6 bases in between. CDR3 amino acids: CASSQRDTQYF. In nucleotides, the CDR3 is TGTGCCAGCAGCCAGAGGGATACGCAGTATTTT.

This clone was seen only a few times. The chain couples TRBV6-1 to TRBJ1-1; 8 nucleotides align to TRBD1. J gave up 2 bases and V 8 bases, and 7 bases lay outside the gene matches. CDR1 is MNHNS and CDR2 is SASEGT in the germline V gene. CDR3 length: 14 amino acids. The CDR3 here is CASHADRDNTEAFF. In nucleotides, the CDR3 is TGTGCCAGCCATGCGGACAGGGACAACACTGAAGCTTTCTTT.

With regard to this clone: One junction end disagrees with the germline gene, perhaps due to a read error. The genes are TRBV7-7 and TRBJ2-2, with no clear D. The CDR3 length is 16 residues. CDR1 is SSHAT and CDR2 is FNYEAQ in the germline V gene (reference sequence). In DNA form, the CDR3 reads TGTGCTAGCAGCCGGGCGGCCACCCTTAACACCGGGGAGCTGTTTTTT. The encoded protein is CASSRAATLNTGELFF. Supplemented by reference TRBV7-7 and TRBJ2-2, the full variable domain reads GAGVSQSPRYKVTKRGQDVTLRCDPISSHATLYWYQQALGQGPEFLTYFNYEAQPDKSGLPSDRFSAERPEGSISTLTIQRTEQRDSAMYRCASSRAATLNTGELFFGEGSRLTVL.

This clone was detected only a few times. This sequence joins TRBV7-9 and TRBJ1-2; D call uncertain. From germline, CDR1 is SEHNR and CDR2 FQNEAQ (reference sequence). Trimming shortened V by 8 bases and J by 5 bases, and 9 bases separated the two germline ends. The CDR3 is 11 residues long. CDR3 nucleotide sequence: TGTGCCAGCGGATCGGTTTATGGCTACACCTTC. It yields the protein CASGSVYGYTF.

This clone was found once. In nucleotides, the CDR3 is TGTGCCAGCAGCCCCGGAGTGGTAGAATATGAAAAACTGTTTTTT. Protein: CASSPGVVEYEKLFF. This chain joins TRBV7-9 and TRBJ1-4; D remains ambiguous. V was shortened by 5 bases and J by 6 bases, with 16 bases between the two germline ends. The CDR3 is made up of 15 amino acids. Germline CDR1 is SEHNR and CDR2 is FQNEAQ (reference sequence). Full variable domain (missing parts from reference TRBV7-9 and TRBJ1-4): DTGVSQNPRHKITKRGQNVTFRCDPISEHNRLYWYRQTLGQGPEFLTYFQNEAQLEKSRLLSDRFSAERPKGSFSTLEIQRTEQGDSAMYLCASSPGVVEYEKLFFGSGTQLSVL.

This clone was counted a single time. V gene TRBV10-2 combines with J gene TRBJ1-1; D not certain. The CDR3 has 10 residues. V was trimmed by 8 bases and J by 4 bases, leaving 5 bases between them. Germline V lookup: CDR1 WSHSY, CDR2 SAAADI. CDR3 in amino acids: CASGSTEAFF. The CDR3 DNA is TGCGCCAGCGGAAGCACTGAAGCTTTCTTT.

This sequence joins TRBV5-6 and TRBJ2-7; the match to TRBD1 covers 7 bases. Germline V gene data show CDR1 as SGHDT and CDR2 as YYEEEE. The J segment lost 3 bases and the V segment lost 3 bases, leaving 9 bases of the junction unmatched. This CDR3 spans 15 amino acids. CDR3 region: CASSYRQGYIYEQYF. The CDR3 DNA reads TGTGCCAGCAGCTATCGACAGGGCTATATCTACGAGCAGTACTTC.

This rearrangement joins TRBV6-1 to TRBJ2-3, with TRBD2 matching over 10 bases. V dropped 3 bases and J dropped 3; count of bases not matched to a gene: 3. Germline assignment: CDR1 MNHNS and CDR2 SASEGT. The CDR3 contains 15 residues. The CDR3 DNA reads as TGTGCCAGCAGTGACCAGCGGGGGGGGACAGATACGCAGTATTTT. Translating gives CASSDQRGGTDTQYF.

The rearrangement links TRBV7-2 to TRBJ2-7; TRBD2 aligns across 8 bases. Looked up from germline, CDR1 is SGHTA and CDR2 is FQGNSA. This CDR3 contains 17 residues. V lost 1 base to trimming and J lost 2 bases; unmatched junction nucleotides: 10. CDR3 in amino acids: CASSLVSGSGVAYEQYF. Here the CDR3 DNA reads TGTGCCAGCAGCTTAGTGTCCGGTAGCGGGGTCGCCTACGAGCAGTACTTC.

The rearrangement joins TRBV19 to TRBJ1-1; D is uncertain. The CDR3 extends over 13 amino acids. The V and J ends lost 10 bases and 6 bases respectively, with 18 bases between them. CDR1 is LNHDA and CDR2 is SQIVND in the germline V gene (reference sequence). The CDR3 sequence is CATRGLRVPEAFF. CDR3 bases: TGTGCCACAAGAGGCCTCCGTGTACCTGAAGCTTTCTTT.

This clone was seen only a few times. This chain's CDR3 is CASSQGLQGMNTEAFF. CDR3 nucleotides: TGTGCCAGCAGCCAAGGGCTCCAGGGTATGAACACTGAAGCTTTCTTT. This rearrangement joins TRBV4-2 to TRBJ1-1, with a tentative D call TRBD1 (5 bases). V dropped 1 base and J dropped 0 bases, with 12 bases sitting between them. The CDR3 is 16 amino acids. The germline CDR1 and CDR2 sequences are LGHNA and YNFKEQ.

The rearrangement joins TRBV28 to TRBJ1-1; TRBD1 matches 8 bases. The length of the CDR3 is 14 residues. Germline CDR1 reads MDHEN; CDR2 reads SYDVKM. Trimming removed 7 bases from V and 5 bases from J; junction bases left unmatched: 9. The CDR3 bases are TGTGCCAGCACTCCGACAGGGGAGGGAACTGAAGCTTTCTTT. Translation gives CASTPTGEGTEAFF.

The chain is built from TRBV4-1 and TRBJ2-5, with D tentatively TRBD1 (5 bases). V shed 4 bases and J shed 8 bases, with 11 bases lying between them. The CDR3 is 12 residues long. The germline CDR1 and CDR2 sequences are MGHRA and YSYEKL. For the CDR3, the DNA is TGCGCCAGCAGCCCCCCCCAGGGTACCCAGTACTTC. This translates into CASSPPQGTQYF.

This clone was seen more than once but under ten times. This sequence joins TRBV6-5 and TRBJ2-3, with 7 bases aligning to TRBD2. This CDR3 comprises 15 residues. CDR1 MNHEY and CDR2 SVGAGI come from the germline V gene. V shed 2 bases, J shed 3 bases, and the junction held 5 bases outside the gene matches. The CDR3 is CASSYRAGRTDTQYF. In DNA form, the CDR3 reads TGTGCCAGCAGTTACAGAGCGGGGCGAACAGATACGCAGTATTTT.

This chain links TRBV6-6 with TRBJ1-4, with TRBD1 matching 10 bases. Trimming removed 7 bases from V and 6 bases from J; junction bases left unmatched: 11. Germline CDR1 and CDR2: MNHNY and SVGAGI (reference sequence). This CDR3 has 16 amino acids. The CDR3 DNA reads TGTGCCAGCACCCCGATCGCCGGGACAGGGGATGAAAAACTGTTTTTT. This encodes CASTPIAGTGDEKLFF.

The chain employs TRBV10-3 and TRBJ1-1; D might be TRBD1 (5 bases). Germline V CDR1 and CDR2: ENHRY, SYGVKD. V was shortened by 3 bases and J by 2 bases, with 7 bases between the two germline ends. There are 13 residues in the CDR3. The CDR3 nucleotides read TGTGCCATCAGTGAAGGGGCTAACACTGAAGCTTTCTTT. It encodes CAISEGANTEAFF.

This chain connects TRBV4-1 to TRBJ2-7; 7 nucleotides match TRBD1. V was clipped by 4 bases and J by 0 bases; unmatched bases: 9. The V gene's germline CDR1 is MGHRA and CDR2 YSYEKL. This CDR3 region has 16 residues. As DNA, the CDR3 is TGCGCCAGCAGCCCGACTTGGGGGACAGACTCCTACGAGCAGTACTTC. Translation: CASSPTWGTDSYEQYF.

CDR3 in amino acids: CASSLVPGLRETQYF. The CDR3 DNA follows: TGTGCCAGCAGTTTAGTCCCGGGGCTTAGAGAGACCCAGTACTTC. The chain recombines TRBV28 with TRBJ2-5; D is perhaps TRBD1 or TRBD2 (5 bases each). Germline CDR1 MDHEN, CDR2 SYDVKM. This CDR3 is built from 15 residues. Trimming pared 2 bases from V and 4 bases from J, leaving 14 bases between.

CDR3 sequence (DNA): TGTGCCAGCAGTTTACCGGACCTCCGCGGGGACGTAAATGGCTACACCTTC. This gives the protein CASSLPDLRGDVNGYTF. The J gene is TRBJ1-2, the V gene TRBV28, with D maybe TRBD1 (5 bases). V was cut by 2 bases and J by 6 bases, with 22 bases left in between. The CDR3 totals 17 residues. Looked up from germline, CDR1 is MDHEN and CDR2 is SYDVKM.

This clone was recorded only once. The chain uses TRBV14 and TRBJ2-7; 11 nucleotides match TRBD2. This CDR3 spans 13 amino acids. Germline CDR1 is SGHDN and CDR2 is FVKESK. The V and J ends lost 5 bases and 6 bases, in that order; junction bases with no gene match: 3. The CDR3 here is CASSSGTSGEQYF. As DNA, the CDR3 is TGTGCCAGCAGCTCCGGGACTAGCGGCGAGCAGTACTTC.

CDR3 DNA sequence: TGTGCCAGCGCGGAGGGGGTTCGTAATAATTCACCCCTCCACTTT. Its translation: CASAEGVRNNSPLHF. V and J are TRBV4-2 and TRBJ1-6; D is perhaps TRBD1 (6 bases). V lost 8 bases and J lost 5, with 16 bases in between. The CDR3 contains 15 residues. Germline V gives CDR1 LGHNA, CDR2 YNFKEQ.